This record covers a single TCR beta chain. The sample belongs to a study of blood T cell repertoires in COVID-19. Background on the study: PBMCs, B-cell-depleted T cells, or T cells were the source of the cDNA or gDNA that made up the material.

The CDR3 covers 15 residues. Trimming at V came to 4 bases and at J to 1 base, leaving 8 bases not matched to a gene. CDR1 SGHRS and CDR2 YFSETQ come from the germline V gene. Those enrolled, adults aged roughly 18 to 89 years, came from roughly 23 US areas. Participants' own reports of clinical history determined their cohort assignment. Per the study methods: Scientists estimated how many nucleated cells there were by amplifying reference gene primers. The repertoire was sequenced with immunoSEQ multiplex PCR; TCRdb's copy has only in-frame clones and lacks some. D and trimming were read from the DNA, whereas the V and J calls and clone size are those reported in that table. The sample includes more than 250,000 clones, under 90% of them seen just once.

This TCR derives from a woman aged 18-29 years who had recovered from COVID-19. The sequenced sample was PBMCs or T cells enriched from blood (not recorded which). The genes are TRBV5-1 and TRBJ2-7, with TRBD1 matching over 7 bases. CDR3 protein: CASSPGTAVSYEQYF. The CDR3 DNA sequence: TGCGCCAGCAGCCCGGGGACAGCGGTTTCCTACGAGCAGTACTTC. Filled out from reference TRBV5-1 and TRBJ2-7, the complete variable domain reads KAGVTQTPRYLIKTRGQQVTLSCSPISGHRSVSWYQQTPGQGLQFLFEYFSETQRNKGNFPGRFSGRQFSNSRSEMNVSTLELGDSALYLCASSPGTAVSYEQYFGPGTRLTVT.